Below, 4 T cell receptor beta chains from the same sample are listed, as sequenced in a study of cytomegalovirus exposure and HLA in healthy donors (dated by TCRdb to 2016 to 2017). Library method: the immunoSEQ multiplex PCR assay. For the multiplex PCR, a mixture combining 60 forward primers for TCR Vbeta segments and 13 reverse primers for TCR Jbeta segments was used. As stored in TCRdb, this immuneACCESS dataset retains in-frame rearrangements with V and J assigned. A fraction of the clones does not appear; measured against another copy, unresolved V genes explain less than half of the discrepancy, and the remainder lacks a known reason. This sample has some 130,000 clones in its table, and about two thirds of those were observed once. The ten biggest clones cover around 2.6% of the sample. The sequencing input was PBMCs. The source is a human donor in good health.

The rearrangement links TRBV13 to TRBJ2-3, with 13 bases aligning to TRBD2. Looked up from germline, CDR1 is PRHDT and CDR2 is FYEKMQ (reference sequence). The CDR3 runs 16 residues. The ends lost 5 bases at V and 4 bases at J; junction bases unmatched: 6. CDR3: CASSPRLAGGADTQYF. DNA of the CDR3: TGTGCCAGCAGCCCGCGACTAGCGGGGGGAGCAGATACGCAGTATTTT.

The CDR3 region is CASSVAMGGTALYEQYF. CDR3 DNA sequence: TGTGCCAGCAGCGTAGCTATGGGCGGGACAGCCCTCTACGAGCAGTACTTC. This chain uses TRBV9 with TRBJ2-7, with D possibly TRBD1 on 7 matching bases. Trimming left V 0 bases short and J 3 bases short, with 19 bases between. This CDR3 is 17 amino acids long. Germline loops: CDR1 SGDLS, CDR2 YYNGEE.

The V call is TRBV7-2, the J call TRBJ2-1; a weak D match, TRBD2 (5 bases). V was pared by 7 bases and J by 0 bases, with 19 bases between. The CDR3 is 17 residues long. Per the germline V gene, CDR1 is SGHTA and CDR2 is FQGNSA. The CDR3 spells CASITGSLVSSYNEQFF. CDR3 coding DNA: TGTGCCAGCATTACTGGGAGCCTGGTTAGCTCCTACAATGAGCAGTTCTTC.

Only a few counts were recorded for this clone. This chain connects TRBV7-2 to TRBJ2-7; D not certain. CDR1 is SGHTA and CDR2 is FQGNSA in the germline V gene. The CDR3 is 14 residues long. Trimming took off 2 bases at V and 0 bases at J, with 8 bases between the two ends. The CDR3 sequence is CASSLNPGSYEQYF. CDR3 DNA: TGTGCCAGCAGCTTAAATCCGGGCTCCTACGAGCAGTACTTC.